The rows below give T cell receptor beta chains drawn from one sample of a study of cytotoxic CD8 clonotypes in ibrutinib-treated CLL. Profiled with immunoSEQ multiplex PCR; TCRdb holds only in-frame clones, not every one. The sample includes approximately 70,000 clones, approximately 90% of them seen just once. The material sequenced was PBMCs, taken after 12 months of ibrutinib treatment. These TCRs come from a human donor with chronic lymphocytic leukemia. Each CDR3 is given with its conserved first and last residue. A D gene is named only where the DNA matches it firmly. Clone size appears in some rows only: once, few, many, or a class for an expanded clone.

TRBV18	-	TRBJ2-7	-	TGTGCCAGCTCACCAGAGATCAAGAGTCGGGGGCAGTACTTC	CASSPEIKSRGQYF
TRBV7-2	TRBD1	TRBJ2-7	-	TGTGCCAGCAGCCCTACAGACAGGGACGAGCAGTACTTC	CASSPTDRDEQYF
TRBV19	-	TRBJ1-5	-	TGTGCCAGTGACAGTTTAGGTCAGCCCCAGCATTTT	CASDSLGQPQHF
TRBV19	-	TRBJ1-2	-	TGTGCCAGTAGTATAACCGGGACGAGGGCCACTAACGGCTACACCTTC	CASSITGTRATNGYTF
TRBV28	TRBD1	TRBJ1-1	-	TGTGCCACCCGAGGAGAGACAGGGGTGGTTGCTGAAGCTTTCTTT	CATRGETGVVAEAFF
TRBV4-3	-	TRBJ2-3	-	TGCGCCAGCAGCCAAGATTTGGGCAATCCTTCTAATACGCAGTATTTT	CASSQDLGNPSNTQYF
TRBV19	-	TRBJ1-5	-	TGTGCCAGTAGTCCGGGCCCCGCGGTTGGGGTGGTAGGCAATCAGCCCCAGCATTTT	CASSPGPAVGVVGNQPQHF
TRBV7-9	TRBD1	TRBJ2-3	-	TGTGCCAGCAGCCAAGGACAGGGGACGCAGTATTTT	CASSQGQGTQYF
TRBV28	-	TRBJ2-7	-	TGTGCCAGCAGTTTAGCAGGGGCCTTGACCTACGAGCAGTACTTC	CASSLAGALTYEQYF
TRBV27	-	TRBJ1-2	-	TGTGCCAGCAGTTCCCTCGGCAGGGGCTTAGGTGGCTACACCTTC	CASSSLGRGLGGYTF
TRBV7-2	-	TRBJ2-2	few	TGTGCCAGCAGCTTAATGCGGTTTTGGGAGCTGTTTTTT	CASSLMRFWELFF
TRBV28	TRBD2	TRBJ2-2	-	TGTGCCAGCAGTTTTCCCCGACTAGCGCCAAACACCGGGGAGCTGTTTTTT	CASSFPRLAPNTGELFF
TRBV6-5	TRBD1	TRBJ1-1	-	TGTGCCAGCAGTTTGGACAGGGTGAACACTGAAGCTTTCTTT	CASSLDRVNTEAFF